This T cell receptor (beta chain) emerged from a study of T cells in Graves' hyperthyroidism and ophthalmopathy. In germline, CDR1 is MGHRA, CDR2 YSYEKL. The CDR3 covers 16 residues. V was pared by 1 base and J by 3 bases, with 12 bases between. TCR beta CDR3 sequences were amplified from RNA transcripts. Researchers ran a first-round RT-PCR on the TCR CDR3 using the HTBI primer set. Each CDR3 protein gets one entry after TCRdb re-called the multiplex PCR reads with MiXCR. The sample contains about 500,000 distinct CDR3 sequences, under 20% of which appear only once. Pregnant or lactating patients were excluded, as were those with uncontrolled infection or other autoimmune disease.

The TCR comes from a woman younger than 35 with Graves' ophthalmopathy. The source material was blood. This chain joins TRBV4-1 and TRBJ2-2; a possible D gene is TRBD2 (6 bases). CDR3 DNA: TGCGCCAGCAGCCAAGGGAGGGGACCTTACACCGGGGAGCTGTTTTTT. It translates to CASSQGRGPYTGELFF.